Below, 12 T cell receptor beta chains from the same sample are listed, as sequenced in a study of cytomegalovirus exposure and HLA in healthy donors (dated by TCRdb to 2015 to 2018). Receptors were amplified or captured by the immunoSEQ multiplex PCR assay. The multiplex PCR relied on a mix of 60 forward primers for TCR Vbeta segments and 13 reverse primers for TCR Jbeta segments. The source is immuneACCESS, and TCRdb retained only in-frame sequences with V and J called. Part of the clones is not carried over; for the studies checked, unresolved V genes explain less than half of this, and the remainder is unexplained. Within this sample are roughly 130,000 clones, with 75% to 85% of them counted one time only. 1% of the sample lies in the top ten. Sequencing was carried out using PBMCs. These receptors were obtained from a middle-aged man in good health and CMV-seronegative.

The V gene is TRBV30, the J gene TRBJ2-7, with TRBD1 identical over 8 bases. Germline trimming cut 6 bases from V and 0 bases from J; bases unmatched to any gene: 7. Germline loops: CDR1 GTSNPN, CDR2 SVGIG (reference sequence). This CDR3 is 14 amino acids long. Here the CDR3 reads CACARQGSSYEQYF. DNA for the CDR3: TGTGCCTGTGCCCGACAGGGGTCCTCCTACGAGCAGTACTTC.

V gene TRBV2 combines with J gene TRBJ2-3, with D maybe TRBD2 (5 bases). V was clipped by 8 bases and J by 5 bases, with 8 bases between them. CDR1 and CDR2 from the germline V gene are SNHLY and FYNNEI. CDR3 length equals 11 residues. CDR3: CASRSVDTQYF. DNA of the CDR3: TGTGCCAGCCGTAGCGTAGATACGCAGTATTTT. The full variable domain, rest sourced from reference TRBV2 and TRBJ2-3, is EPEVTQTPSHQVTQMGQEVILRCVPISNHLYFYWYRQILGQKVEFLVSFYNNEISEKSEIFDDQFSVERPDGSNFTLKIRSTKLEDSAMYFCASRSVDTQYFGPGTRLTVL.

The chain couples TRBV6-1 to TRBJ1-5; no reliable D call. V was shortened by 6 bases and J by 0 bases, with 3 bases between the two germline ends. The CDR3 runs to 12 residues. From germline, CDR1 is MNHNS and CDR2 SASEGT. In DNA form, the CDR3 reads TGTGCCAGCAGGAGTAGCAATCAGCCCCAGCATTTT. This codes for CASRSSNQPQHF.

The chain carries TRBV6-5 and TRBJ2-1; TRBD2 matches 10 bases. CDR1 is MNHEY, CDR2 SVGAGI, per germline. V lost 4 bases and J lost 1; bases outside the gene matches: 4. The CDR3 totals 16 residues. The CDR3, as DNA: TGTGCCAGCAGTTTGGAGCGGGAGGGGTCCTACAATGAGCAGTTCTTC. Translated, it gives CASSLEREGSYNEQFF.

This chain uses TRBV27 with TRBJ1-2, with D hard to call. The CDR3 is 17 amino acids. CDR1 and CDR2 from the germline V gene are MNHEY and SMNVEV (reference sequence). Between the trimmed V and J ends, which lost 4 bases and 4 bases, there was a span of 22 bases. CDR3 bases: TGTGCCAGCAGTTCCTCCCCCAGACATTCAGCTATCTATGGCTACACCTTC. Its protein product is CASSSSPRHSAIYGYTF.

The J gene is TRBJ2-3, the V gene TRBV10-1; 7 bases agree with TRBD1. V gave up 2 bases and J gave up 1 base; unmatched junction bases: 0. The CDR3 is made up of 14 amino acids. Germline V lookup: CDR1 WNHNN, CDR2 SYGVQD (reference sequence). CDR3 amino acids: CASSEGQGTDTQYF. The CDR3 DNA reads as TGCGCCAGCAGTGAGGGACAGGGCACAGATACGCAGTATTTT.

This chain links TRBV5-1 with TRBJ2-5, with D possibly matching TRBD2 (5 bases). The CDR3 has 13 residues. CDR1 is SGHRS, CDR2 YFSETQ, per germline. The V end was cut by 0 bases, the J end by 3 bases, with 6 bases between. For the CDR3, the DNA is TGCGCCAGCAGCTTGGACGGGGAAGAGACCCAGTACTTC. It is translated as CASSLDGEETQYF.

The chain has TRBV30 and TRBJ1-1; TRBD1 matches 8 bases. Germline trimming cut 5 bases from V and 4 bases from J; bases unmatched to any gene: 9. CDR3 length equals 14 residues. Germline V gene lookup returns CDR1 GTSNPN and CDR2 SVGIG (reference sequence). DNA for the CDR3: TGTGCCTGGGGCGACAGGGGATTTTCCACTGAAGCTTTCTTT. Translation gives CAWGDRGFSTEAFF.

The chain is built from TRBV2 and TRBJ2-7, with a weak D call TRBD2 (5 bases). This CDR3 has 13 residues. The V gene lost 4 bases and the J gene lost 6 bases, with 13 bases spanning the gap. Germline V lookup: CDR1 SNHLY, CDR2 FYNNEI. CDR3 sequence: CASSVSGSAEQYF. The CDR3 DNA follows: TGTGCCAGCAGTGTATCGGGGTCGGCCGAGCAGTACTTC. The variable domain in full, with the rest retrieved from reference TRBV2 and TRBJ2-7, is EPEVTQTPSHQVTQMGQEVILRCVPISNHLYFYWYRQILGQKVEFLVSFYNNEISEKSEIFDDQFSVERPDGSNFTLKIRSTKLEDSAMYFCASSVSGSAEQYFGPGTRLTVT.

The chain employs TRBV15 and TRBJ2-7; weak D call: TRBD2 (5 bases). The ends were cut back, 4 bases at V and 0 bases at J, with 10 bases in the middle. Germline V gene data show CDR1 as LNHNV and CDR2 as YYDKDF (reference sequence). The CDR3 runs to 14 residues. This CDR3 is CATSTRTVSYEQYF. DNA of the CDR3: TGTGCCACCAGCACCAGGACTGTCTCCTACGAGCAGTACTTC.

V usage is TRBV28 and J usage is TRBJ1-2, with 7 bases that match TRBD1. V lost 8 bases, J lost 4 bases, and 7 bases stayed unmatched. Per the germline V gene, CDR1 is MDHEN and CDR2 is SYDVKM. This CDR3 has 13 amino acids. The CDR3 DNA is TGTGCCAGCGGCACAGGGGCGCCCTATGGCTACACCTTC. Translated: CASGTGAPYGYTF.

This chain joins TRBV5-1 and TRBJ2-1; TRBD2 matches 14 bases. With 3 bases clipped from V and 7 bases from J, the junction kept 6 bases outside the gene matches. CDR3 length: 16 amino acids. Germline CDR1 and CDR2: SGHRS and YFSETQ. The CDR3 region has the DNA TGCGCCAGCAGCTCGGAAGGGACTAGCGGGGGTAATGAGCAGTTCTTC. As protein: CASSSEGTSGGNEQFF.